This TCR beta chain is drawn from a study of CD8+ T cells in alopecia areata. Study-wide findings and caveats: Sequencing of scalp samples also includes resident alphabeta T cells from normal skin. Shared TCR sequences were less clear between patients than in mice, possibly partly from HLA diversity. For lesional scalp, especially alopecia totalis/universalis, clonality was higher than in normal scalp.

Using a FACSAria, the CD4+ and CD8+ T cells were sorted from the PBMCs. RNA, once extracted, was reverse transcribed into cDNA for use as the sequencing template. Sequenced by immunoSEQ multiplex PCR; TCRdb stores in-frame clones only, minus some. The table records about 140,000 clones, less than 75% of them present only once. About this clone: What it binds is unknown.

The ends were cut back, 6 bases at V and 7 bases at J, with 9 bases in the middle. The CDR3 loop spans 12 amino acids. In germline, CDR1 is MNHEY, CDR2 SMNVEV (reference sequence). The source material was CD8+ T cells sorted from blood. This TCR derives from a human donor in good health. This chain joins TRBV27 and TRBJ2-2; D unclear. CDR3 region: CASRQFSGELFF. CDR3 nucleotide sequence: TGTGCCAGCAGACAGTTTAGCGGGGAGCTGTTTTTT.